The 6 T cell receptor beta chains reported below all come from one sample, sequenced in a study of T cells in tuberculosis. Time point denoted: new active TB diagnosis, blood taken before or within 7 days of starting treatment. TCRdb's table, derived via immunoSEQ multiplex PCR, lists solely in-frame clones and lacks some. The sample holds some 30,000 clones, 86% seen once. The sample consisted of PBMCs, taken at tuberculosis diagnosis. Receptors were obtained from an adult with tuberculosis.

This CDR3 is CAVGAWGTEAFF. The CDR3 DNA reads as TGTGCCGTGGGGGCATGGGGCACTGAAGCTTTCTTT. V gene TRBV28 combines with J gene TRBJ1-1, with D perhaps matching TRBD1 (6 bases). Trimming removed 11 bases at V and 4 bases at J, with 14 bases between. Per the germline V gene, CDR1 is MDHEN and CDR2 is SYDVKM. The CDR3 extends over 12 amino acids.

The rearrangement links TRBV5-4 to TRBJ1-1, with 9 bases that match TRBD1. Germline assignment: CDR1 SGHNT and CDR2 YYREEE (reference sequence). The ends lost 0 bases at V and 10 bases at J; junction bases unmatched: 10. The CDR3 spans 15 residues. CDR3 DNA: TGTGCCAGCAGCTTGGACCTTACAGGGGGCGCGTCAGCTTTCTTT. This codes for CASSLDLTGGASAFF.

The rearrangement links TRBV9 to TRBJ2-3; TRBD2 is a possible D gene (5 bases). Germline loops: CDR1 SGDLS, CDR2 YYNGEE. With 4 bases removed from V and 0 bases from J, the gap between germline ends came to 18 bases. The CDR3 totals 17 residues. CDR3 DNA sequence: TGTGCCAGCAGCCCGAGAGGGAGAGAAGGAAGCACAGATACGCAGTATTTT. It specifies CASSPRGREGSTDTQYF.

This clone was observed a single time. CDR3 nucleotide sequence: TGCGCCAGCAGCTTTTCCGGGACTAGCGTTTACAATGAGCAGTTCTTC. This encodes CASSFSGTSVYNEQFF. The chain combines TRBV5-1 with TRBJ2-1, with 10 nucleotides matching TRBD2. V gave up 2 bases and J gave up 4 bases; unmatched junction bases: 6. The CDR3 spans 16 residues. CDR1 is SGHRS and CDR2 is YFSETQ in the germline V gene.

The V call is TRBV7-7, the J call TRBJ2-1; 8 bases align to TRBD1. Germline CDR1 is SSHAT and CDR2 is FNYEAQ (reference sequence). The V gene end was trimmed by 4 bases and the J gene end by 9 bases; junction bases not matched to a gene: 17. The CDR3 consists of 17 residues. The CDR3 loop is CASSYQGQGSLRSEQFF. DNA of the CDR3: TGTGCCAGCAGCTACCAAGGACAGGGAAGTTTGAGGAGTGAGCAGTTCTTC.

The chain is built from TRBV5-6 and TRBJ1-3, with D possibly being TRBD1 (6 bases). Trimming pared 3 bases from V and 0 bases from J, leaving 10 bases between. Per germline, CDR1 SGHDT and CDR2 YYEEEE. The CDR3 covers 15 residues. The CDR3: CASSWGQPSGNTIYF. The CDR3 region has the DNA TGTGCCAGCAGCTGGGGGCAACCCTCTGGAAACACCATATATTTT. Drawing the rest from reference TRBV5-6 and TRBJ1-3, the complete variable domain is DAGVTQSPTHLIKTRGQQVTLRCSPKSGHDTVSWYQQALGQGPQFIFQYYEEEERQRGNFPDRFSGHQFPNYSSELNVNALLLGDSALYLCASSWGQPSGNTIYFGEGSWLTVV.